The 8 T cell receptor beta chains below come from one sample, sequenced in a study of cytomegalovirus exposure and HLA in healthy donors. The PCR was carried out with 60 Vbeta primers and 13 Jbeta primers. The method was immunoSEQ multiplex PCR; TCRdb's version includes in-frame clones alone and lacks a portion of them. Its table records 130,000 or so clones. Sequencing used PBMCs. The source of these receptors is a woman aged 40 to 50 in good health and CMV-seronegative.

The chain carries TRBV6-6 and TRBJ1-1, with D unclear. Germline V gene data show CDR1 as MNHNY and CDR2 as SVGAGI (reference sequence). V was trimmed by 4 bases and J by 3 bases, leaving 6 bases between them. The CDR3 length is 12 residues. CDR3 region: CASSSIYTEAFF. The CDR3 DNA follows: TGTGCCAGCAGTTCTATTTACACTGAAGCTTTCTTT.

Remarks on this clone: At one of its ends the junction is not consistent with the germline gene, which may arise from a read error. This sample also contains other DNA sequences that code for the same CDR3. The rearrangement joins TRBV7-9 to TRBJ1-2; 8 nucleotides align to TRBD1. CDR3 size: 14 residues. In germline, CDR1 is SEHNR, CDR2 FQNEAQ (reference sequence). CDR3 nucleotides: TGTGCCAGCAGCCCCCTGACAGGGGTGTATGGTTACACCTTC. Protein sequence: CASSPLTGVYGYTF.

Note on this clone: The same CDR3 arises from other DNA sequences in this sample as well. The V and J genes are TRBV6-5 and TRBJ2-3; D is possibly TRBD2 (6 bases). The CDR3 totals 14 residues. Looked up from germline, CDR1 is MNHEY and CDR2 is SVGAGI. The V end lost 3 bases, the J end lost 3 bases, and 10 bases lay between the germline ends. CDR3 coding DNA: TGTGCCAGCAGTTATTTGGGGGGAACAGATACGCAGTATTTT. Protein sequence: CASSYLGGTDTQYF.

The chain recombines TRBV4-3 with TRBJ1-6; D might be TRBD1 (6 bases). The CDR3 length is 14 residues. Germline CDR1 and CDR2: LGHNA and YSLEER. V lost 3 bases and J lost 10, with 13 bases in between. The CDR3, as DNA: TGCGCCAGCAGCCAGGACAACAGGGACTCACCCCTCCACTTT. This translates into CASSQDNRDSPLHF.

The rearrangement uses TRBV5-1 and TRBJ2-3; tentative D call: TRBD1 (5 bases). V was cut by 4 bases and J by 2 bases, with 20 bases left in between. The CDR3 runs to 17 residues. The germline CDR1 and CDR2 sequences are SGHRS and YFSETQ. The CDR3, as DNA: TGCGCCAGCAGCCCCATCGACAGTACAGGACACACAGATACGCAGTATTTT. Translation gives CASSPIDSTGHTDTQYF.

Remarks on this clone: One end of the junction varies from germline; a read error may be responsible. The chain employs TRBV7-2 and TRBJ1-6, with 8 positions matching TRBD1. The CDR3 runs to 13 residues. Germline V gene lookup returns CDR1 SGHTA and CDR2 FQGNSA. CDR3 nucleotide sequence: TGTGCCAGCAGCTTAGTCGTGGACAGGGCCCCAGCCTTT. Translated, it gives CASSLVVDRAPAF.

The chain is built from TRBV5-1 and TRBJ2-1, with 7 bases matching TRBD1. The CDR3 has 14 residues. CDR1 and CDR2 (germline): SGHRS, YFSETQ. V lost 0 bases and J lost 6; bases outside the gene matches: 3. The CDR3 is CASSLGSGGNEQFF. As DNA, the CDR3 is TGCGCCAGCAGCTTGGGGTCAGGGGGCAATGAGCAGTTCTTC. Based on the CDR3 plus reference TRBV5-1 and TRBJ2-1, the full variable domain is KAGVTQTPRYLIKTRGQQVTLSCSPISGHRSVSWYQQTPGQGLQFLFEYFSETQRNKGNFPGRFSGRQFSNSRSEMNVSTLELGDSALYLCASSLGSGGNEQFFGPGTRLTVL.

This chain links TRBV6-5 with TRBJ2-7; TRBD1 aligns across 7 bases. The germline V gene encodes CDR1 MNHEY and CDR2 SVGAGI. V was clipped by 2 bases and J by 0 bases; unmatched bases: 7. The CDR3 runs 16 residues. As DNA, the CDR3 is TGTGCCAGCAGTTACCTTAGGGGGCGAAGCTCCTACGAGCAGTACTTC. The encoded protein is CASSYLRGRSSYEQYF.